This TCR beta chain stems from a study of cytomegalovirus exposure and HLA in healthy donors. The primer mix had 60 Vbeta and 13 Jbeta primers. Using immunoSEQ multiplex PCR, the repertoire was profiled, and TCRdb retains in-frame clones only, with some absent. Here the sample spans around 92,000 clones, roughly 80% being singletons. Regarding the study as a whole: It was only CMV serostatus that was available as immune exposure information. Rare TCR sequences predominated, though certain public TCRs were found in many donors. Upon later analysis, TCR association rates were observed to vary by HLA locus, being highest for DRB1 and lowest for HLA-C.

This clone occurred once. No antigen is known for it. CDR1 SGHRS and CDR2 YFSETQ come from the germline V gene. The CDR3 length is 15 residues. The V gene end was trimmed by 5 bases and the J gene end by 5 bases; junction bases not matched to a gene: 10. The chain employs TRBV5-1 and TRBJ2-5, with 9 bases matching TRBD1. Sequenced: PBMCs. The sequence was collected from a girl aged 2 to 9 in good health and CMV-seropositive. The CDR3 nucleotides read TGCGCCAGCAGACGAGCGGGACAGGGAATGGAGACCCAGTACTTC. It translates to CASRRAGQGMETQYF.